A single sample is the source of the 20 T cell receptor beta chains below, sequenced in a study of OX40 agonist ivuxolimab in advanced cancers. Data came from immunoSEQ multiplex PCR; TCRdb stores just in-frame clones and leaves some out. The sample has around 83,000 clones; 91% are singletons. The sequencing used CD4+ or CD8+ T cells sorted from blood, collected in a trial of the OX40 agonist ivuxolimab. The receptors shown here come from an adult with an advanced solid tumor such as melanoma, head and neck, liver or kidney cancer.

The CDR3 protein is CASIRDISYEQYF. CDR3 in DNA: TGTGCCAGTATCCGGGACATTTCCTACGAGCAGTACTTC. This sequence joins TRBV19 and TRBJ2-7; the D gene is possibly TRBD1 (6 bases). Looked up from germline, CDR1 is LNHDA and CDR2 is SQIVND (reference sequence). The ends were cut back, 7 bases at V and 1 base at J, with 11 bases in the middle. This CDR3 has 13 residues.

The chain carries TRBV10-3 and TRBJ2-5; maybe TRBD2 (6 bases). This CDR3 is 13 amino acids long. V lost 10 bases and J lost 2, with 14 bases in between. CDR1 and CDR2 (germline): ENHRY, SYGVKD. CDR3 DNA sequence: TGTGCCACCCTAAGAGGGAGGCAAGAGACCCAGTACTTC. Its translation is CATLRGRQETQYF.

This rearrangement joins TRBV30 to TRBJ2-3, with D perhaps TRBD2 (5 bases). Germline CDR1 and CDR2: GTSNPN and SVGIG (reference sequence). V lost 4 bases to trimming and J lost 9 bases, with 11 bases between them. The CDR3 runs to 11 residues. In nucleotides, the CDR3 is TGTGCCTGGAACCCCTCGGGGACGCAGTATTTT. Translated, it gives CAWNPSGTQYF. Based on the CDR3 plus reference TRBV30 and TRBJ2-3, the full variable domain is SQTIHQWPATLVQPVGSPLSLECTVEGTSNPNLYWYRQAAGRGLQLLFYSVGIGQISSEVPQNLSASRPQDRQFILSSKKLLLSDSGFYLCAWNPSGTQYFGPGTRLTVL.

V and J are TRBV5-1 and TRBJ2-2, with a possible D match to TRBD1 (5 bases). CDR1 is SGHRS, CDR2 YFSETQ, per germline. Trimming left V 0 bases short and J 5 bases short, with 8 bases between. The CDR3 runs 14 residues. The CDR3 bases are TGCGCCAGCAGCTTGGGACAGCAGACCGGGGAGCTGTTTTTT. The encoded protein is CASSLGQQTGELFF.

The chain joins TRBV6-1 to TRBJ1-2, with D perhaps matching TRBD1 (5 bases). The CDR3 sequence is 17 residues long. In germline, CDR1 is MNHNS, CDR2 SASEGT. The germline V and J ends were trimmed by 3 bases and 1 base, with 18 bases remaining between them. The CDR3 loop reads CASSDPSTTAYNYGYTF. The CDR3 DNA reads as TGTGCCAGCAGTGATCCTTCAACGACAGCCTATAACTATGGCTACACCTTC.

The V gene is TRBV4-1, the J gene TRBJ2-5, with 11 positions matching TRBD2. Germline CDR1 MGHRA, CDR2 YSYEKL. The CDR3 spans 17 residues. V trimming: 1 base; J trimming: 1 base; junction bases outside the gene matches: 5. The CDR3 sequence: CASSQGVAGGGQETQYF. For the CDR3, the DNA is TGCGCCAGCAGCCAAGGGGTAGCGGGAGGGGGCCAAGAGACCCAGTACTTC.

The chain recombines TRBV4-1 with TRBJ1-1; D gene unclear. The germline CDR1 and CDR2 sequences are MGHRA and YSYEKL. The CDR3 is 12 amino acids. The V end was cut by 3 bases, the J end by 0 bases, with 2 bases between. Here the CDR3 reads CASSQMNTEAFF. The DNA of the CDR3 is TGCGCCAGCAGCCAGATGAACACTGAAGCTTTCTTT.

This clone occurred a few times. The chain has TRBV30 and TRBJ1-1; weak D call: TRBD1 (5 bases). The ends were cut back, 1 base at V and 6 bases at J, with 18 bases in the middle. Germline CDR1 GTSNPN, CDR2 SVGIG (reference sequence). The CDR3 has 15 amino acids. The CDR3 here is CAWSDLGKGSPEAFF. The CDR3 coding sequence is TGTGCCTGGAGTGACCTGGGTAAGGGGAGCCCTGAAGCTTTCTTT. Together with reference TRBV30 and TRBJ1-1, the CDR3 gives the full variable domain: SQTIHQWPATLVQPVGSPLSLECTVEGTSNPNLYWYRQAAGRGLQLLFYSVGIGQISSEVPQNLSASRPQDRQFILSSKKLLLSDSGFYLCAWSDLGKGSPEAFFGQGTRLTVV.

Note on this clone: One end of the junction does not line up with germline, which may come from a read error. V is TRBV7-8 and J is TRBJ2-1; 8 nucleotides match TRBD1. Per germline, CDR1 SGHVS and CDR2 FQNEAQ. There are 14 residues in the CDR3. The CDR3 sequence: CASSVATGADEQFF. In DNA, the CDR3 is TGTGCCAGCAGCGTAGCGACAGGGGCCGATGAGCAGTTCTTC.

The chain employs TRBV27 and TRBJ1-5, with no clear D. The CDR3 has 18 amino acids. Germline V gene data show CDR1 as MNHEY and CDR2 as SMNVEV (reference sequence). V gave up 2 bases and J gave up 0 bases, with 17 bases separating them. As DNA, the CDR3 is TGTGCCAGCAGTTTAGTTTATCCCCCTGGGCATAGCAATCAGCCCCAGCATTTT. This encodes CASSLVYPPGHSNQPQHF.

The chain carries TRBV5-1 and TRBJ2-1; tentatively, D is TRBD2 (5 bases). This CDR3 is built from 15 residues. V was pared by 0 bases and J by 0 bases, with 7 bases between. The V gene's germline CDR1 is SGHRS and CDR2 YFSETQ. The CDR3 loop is CASSLDGSSYNEQFF. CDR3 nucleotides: TGCGCCAGCAGCTTGGATGGGAGCTCCTACAATGAGCAGTTCTTC. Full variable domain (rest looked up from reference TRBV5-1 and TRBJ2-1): KAGVTQTPRYLIKTRGQQVTLSCSPISGHRSVSWYQQTPGQGLQFLFEYFSETQRNKGNFPGRFSGRQFSNSRSEMNVSTLELGDSALYLCASSLDGSSYNEQFFGPGTRLTVL.

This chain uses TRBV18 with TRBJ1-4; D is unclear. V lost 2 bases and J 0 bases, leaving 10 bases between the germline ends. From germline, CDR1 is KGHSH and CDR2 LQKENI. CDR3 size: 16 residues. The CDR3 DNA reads TGTGCCAGCTCACCAAATGGTCCTGCAACTAATGAAAAACTGTTTTTT. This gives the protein CASSPNGPATNEKLFF.

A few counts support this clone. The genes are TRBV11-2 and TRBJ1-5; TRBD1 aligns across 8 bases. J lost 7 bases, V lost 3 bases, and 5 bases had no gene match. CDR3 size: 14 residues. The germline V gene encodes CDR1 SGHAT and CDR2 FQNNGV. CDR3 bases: TGTGCCAGCAGCTTCGGACAGGGTGCCCAGCCCCAGCATTTT. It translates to CASSFGQGAQPQHF.

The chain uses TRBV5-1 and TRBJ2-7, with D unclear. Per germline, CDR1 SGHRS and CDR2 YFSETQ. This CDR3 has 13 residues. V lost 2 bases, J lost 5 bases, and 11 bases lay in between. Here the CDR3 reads CASSLRESDEQYF. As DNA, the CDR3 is TGCGCCAGCAGCTTAAGGGAATCGGACGAGCAGTACTTC.

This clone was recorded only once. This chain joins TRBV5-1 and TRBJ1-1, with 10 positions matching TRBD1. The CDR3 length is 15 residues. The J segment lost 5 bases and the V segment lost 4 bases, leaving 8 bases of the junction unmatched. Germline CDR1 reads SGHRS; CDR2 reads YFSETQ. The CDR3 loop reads CASSGPGQGSTEAFF. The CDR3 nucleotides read TGCGCCAGCAGCGGGCCGGGACAGGGGTCGACTGAAGCTTTCTTT.

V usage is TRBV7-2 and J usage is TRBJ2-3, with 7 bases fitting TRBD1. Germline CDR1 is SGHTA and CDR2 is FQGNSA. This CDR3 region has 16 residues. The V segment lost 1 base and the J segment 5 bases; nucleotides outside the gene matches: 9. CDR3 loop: CASSLGPGTVRDTQYF. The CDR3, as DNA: TGTGCCAGCAGCTTAGGCCCCGGGACAGTTAGAGATACGCAGTATTTT. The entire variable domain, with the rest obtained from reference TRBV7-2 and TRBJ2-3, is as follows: GAGVSQSPSNKVTEKGKDVELRCDPISGHTALYWYRQSLGQGLEFLIYFQGNSAPDKSGLPSDRFSAERTGGSVSTLTIQRTQQEDSAVYLCASSLGPGTVRDTQYFGPGTRLTVL.

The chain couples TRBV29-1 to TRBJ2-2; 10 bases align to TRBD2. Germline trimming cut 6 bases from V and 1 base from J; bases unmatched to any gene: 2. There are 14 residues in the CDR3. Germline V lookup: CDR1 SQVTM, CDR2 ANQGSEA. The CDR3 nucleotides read TGCAGCGTACCTAGCGGGGGGAACACCGGGGAGCTGTTTTTT. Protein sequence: CSVPSGGNTGELFF.

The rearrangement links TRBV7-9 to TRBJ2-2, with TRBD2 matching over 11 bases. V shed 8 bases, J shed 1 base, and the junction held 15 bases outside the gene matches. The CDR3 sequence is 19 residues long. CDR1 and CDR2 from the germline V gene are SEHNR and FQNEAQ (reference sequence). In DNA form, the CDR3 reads TGTGCCAGCTTTAGGGATCCACTAGCGGGAGTGGGGAACACCGGGGAGCTGTTTTTT. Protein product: CASFRDPLAGVGNTGELFF.

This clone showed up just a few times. Here the CDR3 reads CATQGGLGDTQYF. Written as DNA, the CDR3 is TGTGCCACCCAGGGGGGCCTGGGAGATACGCAGTATTTT. The V gene is TRBV19, the J gene TRBJ2-3; possible D gene TRBD1, 7 bases. The CDR3 totals 13 residues. The germline V and J ends were trimmed by 10 bases and 5 bases, with 16 bases remaining between them. The germline V gene encodes CDR1 LNHDA and CDR2 SQIVND (reference sequence).

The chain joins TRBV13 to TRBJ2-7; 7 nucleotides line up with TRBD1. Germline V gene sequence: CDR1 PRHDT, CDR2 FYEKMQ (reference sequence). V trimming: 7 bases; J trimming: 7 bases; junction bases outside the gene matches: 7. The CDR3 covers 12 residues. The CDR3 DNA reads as TGTGCCAGCAACCGACAGGGTGGGGAGCAGTACTTC. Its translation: CASNRQGGEQYF.